This T cell receptor (beta chain) was profiled in a study of siplizumab effects on memory and regulatory T cells (dated by TCRdb to 2018 to 2020). For context, the study as a whole: The study examined how the anti-CD2 antibody siplizumab affects alloreactive T-cell subsets in allogeneic mixed lymphocyte reactions built from human PBMCs.

What the study reported, not specific to this receptor: Whether proliferating Tregs from siplizumab cultures actually had suppressive function was not functionally confirmed. Siplizumab significantly reduced the cumulative frequency of alloreactive sequences traceable to unstimulated CD4+ memory T cells. A naive or memory phenotype could not be assigned to roughly 75-97% of proliferating CD4+ or CD8+ clones. In reactions with siplizumab, an average of about 75% of mappable alloreactive CD4+ clones were Treg-derived, compared with 25% to 30% in control reactions. Because sequences below about 10^-5 frequency were poorly captured, only a minor fraction of alloreactive clones could be mapped to unstimulated subsets. Compared with memory T cells, unstimulated naive T cells appeared more diverse, and naive cells seemed to make a substantial contribution to the alloresponse.

V is cut by 4 bases and J by 2 bases, and the space between the germline ends is 12 bases. Including the terminal cysteine and phenylalanine, the CDR3 comprises 15 residues. Only the CDR3 DNA is retained, 45 bases long and in frame from the first base. The germline V gene gives CDR1 as SGHTA and CDR2 as FQGNSA. Unstimulated CD4+ memory cells were also sequenced in three donor pairs, together with CD4+ naive, CD8+ TEMRA, CD8+ naive and CD8+ effector memory subsets. Sorted unstimulated T cells and proliferating T cells recovered from mixed lymphocyte reactions underwent TCRbeta CDR3 sequencing. Fresh whole blood from ten HLA-typed healthy donors was used as the source from which PBMCs were isolated. Notes on this clone: Its target antigen remains unknown. No clone much larger than this one lies a single base away; base qualities are absent.

Libraries were made using the immunoSEQ multiplex PCR assay. Roughly 10^5 TCR templates per sample were assayed on the deep sequencing platform. Genomic DNA extracted from sorted T cells was used for TCRbeta CDR3 sequencing. Processing in the source paper ran as follows. The R programming language was used for clonal analysis of the TCRbeta CDR3 data. Alloreactive CD4+ and CD8+ clones were defined by comparing unstimulated samples with post-reaction CFSE-low samples. Regulatory or non-regulatory origin of alloreactive CD4+ clones was assigned by matching sequences to the sorted unstimulated Treg and non-Treg repertoires. TCRdb took this table from immuneACCESS and kept in-frame rearrangements with V and J called. Such tables lack part of the clones; where checked against another copy, unresolved V genes explain under half of the gap, and the rest is unexplained. Clone size and V and J calls were adopted from that table, with D and trimming inferred from the DNA. This sample has roughly 60,000 clones in its table, and roughly 96% of those were observed once. About 0.1% of the sample is held by the ten biggest clonotypes.

Sequenced material: naive CD8+ T cells sorted from blood. This sample's cell subset or site label indicates: unstimulated naive T cells. The sequence was obtained from a human donor in good health. The rearranged segments are TRBV7-2 and TRBJ2-1, with TRBD2 tentatively as D gene (6 bases match). CDR3 reads: CASSSRESTYNEQFF. The sequenced DNA: TGTGCCAGCAGCTCGCGGGAATCCACCTACAATGAGCAGTTCTTC. The full variable domain, with segments outside the CDR3 supplied by the reference TRBV7-2 and TRBJ2-1 proteins, appears as GAGVSQSPSNKVTEKGKDVELRCDPISGHTALYWYRQSLGQGLEFLIYFQGNSAPDKSGLPSDRFSAERTGGSVSTLTIQRTQQEDSAVYLCASSSRESTYNEQFFGPGTRLTVL.